A single sample is the source of the 31 T cell receptor beta chains below, sequenced in a study of spatial heterogeneity in lung cancer. MiXCR, run by TCRdb on the 5' RACE reads, gives a single entry per CDR3 protein. The table includes about 12,000 distinct CDR3 sequences, roughly 4.6% detected once. These receptors have no identified antigens. Noted time point: sample taken at primary tumor resection. General study findings and limits: Expanded alpha and beta TCR counts within tumors tracked tumor mutation counts.

The sequences come from lung tumor tissue, collected at surgery. The source is a male donor with early-stage non-small cell lung cancer.

This clonotype was observed many times. The V gene is TRBV5-1, the J gene TRBJ2-3; D possibly uses TRBD1 or TRBD2 (6 bases each). V was cut by 3 bases and J by 0 bases, with 17 bases left in between. The CDR3 is made up of 17 amino acids. The germline V gene has CDR1 SGHRS and CDR2 YFSETQ. CDR3 sequence reads: CASSSGVTGYSTDTQYF. CDR3 coding DNA: TGCGCCAGCAGCTCGGGGGTTACAGGGTATAGCACAGATACGCAGTATTTT.

This clonotype was observed at least ten times. V is TRBV24-1 and J is TRBJ1-2; D not certain. The length of the CDR3 is 11 residues. Germline CDR1 reads KGHDR; CDR2 reads SFDVKD. V was clipped by 2 bases and J by 7 bases, with 4 bases between them. CDR3 in DNA: TGTGCCACCAGTGATTACTCTGGCTACACCTTC. Its protein is CATSDYSGYTF.

This clonotype was seen ten or more times. The rearrangement joins TRBV27 to TRBJ1-2; possible D gene TRBD1, 5 bases. Between the trimmed V and J ends, which lost 5 bases and 2 bases, there was a span of 18 bases. CDR1 MNHEY and CDR2 SMNVEV come from the germline V gene (reference sequence). The CDR3 covers 16 residues. The CDR3 DNA reads as TGTGCCAGCAGTGCTCGAACCGGGACTGGGAACTATGGCTACACCTTC. Protein sequence: CASSARTGTGNYGYTF.

The table lists this clonotype with many counts. Here the CDR3 reads CSAGTGTTGELFF. In nucleotides, the CDR3 is TGCAGCGCCGGGACAGGGACCACCGGGGAGCTGTTTTTT. The genes are TRBV29-1 and TRBJ2-2; 9 positions match TRBD1. Unmatched junction bases numbered 4, after V lost 7 bases and J lost 4 bases. Germline CDR1 reads SQVTM; CDR2 reads ANQGSEA. The CDR3 has 13 residues.

The genes are TRBV29-1 and TRBJ2-5; maybe TRBD1 (6 bases). Germline V gene sequence: CDR1 SQVTM, CDR2 ANQGSEA. The CDR3 extends over 12 amino acids. Trimming left V 5 bases short and J 5 bases short, with 12 bases between. This CDR3 reads CSVKQGGETQYF. In DNA form, the CDR3 reads TGCAGCGTTAAACAGGGTGGGGAGACCCAGTACTTC.

The chain recombines TRBV5-4 with TRBJ1-4; weak D call: TRBD1 (6 bases). V was cut by 4 bases and J by 7 bases, with 17 bases left in between. Germline V gene sequence: CDR1 SGHNT, CDR2 YYREEE (reference sequence). The CDR3 consists of 15 residues. CDR3 in amino acids: CASSPAGGQGEKLFF. CDR3 bases: TGTGCCAGCAGCCCTGCCGGGGGGCAGGGTGAAAAACTGTTTTTT.

This clonotype was seen ten or more times. The chain couples TRBV3-1 to TRBJ1-6; D not certain. The CDR3 sequence is 15 residues long. V shed 5 bases and J shed 2 bases, with 10 bases lying between them. Germline V lookup: CDR1 LGHDT, CDR2 YNNKEL (reference sequence). The CDR3 reads CASSETGTYNSPLHF. CDR3 bases: TGTGCCAGCAGCGAAACCGGGACCTATAATTCACCCCTCCACTTT.

Many counts were recorded for this clonotype. The chain employs TRBV12-2 and TRBJ1-6. TRBV12-2 counts as a pseudogene. The CDR3 runs 13 residues. CDR3 protein: CASREAYNSPLHF. CDR3 nucleotide sequence: TGTGCAAGTCGCGAGGCGTATAATTCACCCCTCCACTTT.

This clonotype was recorded many times. The chain links TRBV6-2 or TRBV6-3 to TRBJ1-1, with D hard to call. Trimming left V 5 bases short and J 5 bases short, with 9 bases between. Germline V lookup: CDR1 MNHEY, CDR2 SVGEGT. CDR3 length equals 12 residues. CDR3 residues: CASSLPGTEAFF. DNA of the CDR3: TGTGCCAGCAGTCTACCCGGGACTGAAGCTTTCTTT.

There are many counts of this clonotype. This chain joins TRBV9 and TRBJ2-2, with D possibly TRBD1 on 6 matching bases. The CDR3 loop spans 16 amino acids. Deletions cut 2 bases from V and 2 bases from J, with 13 bases between. Germline CDR1 SGDLS, CDR2 YYNGEE. Here the CDR3 reads CASSVRTAVNTGELFF. CDR3 coding DNA: TGTGCCAGCAGCGTGAGGACAGCTGTCAACACCGGGGAGCTGTTTTTT.

In its sample, this clonotype is medium-sized. The V and J genes are TRBV6-2 or TRBV6-3 and TRBJ2-5; D is undetermined. The CDR3 runs 13 residues. The germline V and J ends were trimmed by 5 bases and 9 bases, with 16 bases remaining between them. CDR1 and CDR2 from the germline V gene are MNHEY and SVGEGT. The CDR3 sequence: CASSPRTDGAQYF. CDR3 nucleotides: TGTGCCAGCAGTCCCCGGACGGATGGGGCCCAGTACTTC.

This clonotype was recorded at least ten times. The CDR3: CASSPYRGVSTEAFF. The CDR3 DNA sequence: TGTGCCAGCAGTCCGTACAGGGGGGTGAGCACTGAAGCTTTCTTT. The chain employs TRBV28 and TRBJ1-1, with 8 bases lining up with TRBD1. V gave up 5 bases and J gave up 4 bases; unmatched junction bases: 9. CDR1 and CDR2 (germline): MDHEN, SYDVKM. CDR3 length equals 15 residues. The full variable domain, rest sourced from reference TRBV28 and TRBJ1-1, is DVKVTQSSRYLVKRTGEKVFLECVQDMDHENMFWYRQDPGLGLRLIYFSYDVKMKEKGDIPEGYSVSREKKERFSLILESASTNQTSMYLCASSPYRGVSTEAFFGQGTRLTVV.

This clonotype was recorded many times. The chain carries TRBV20-1 and TRBJ2-5; unclear D gene. Germline V CDR1 and CDR2: DFQATT, SNEGSKA (reference sequence). Trimming pared 5 bases from V and 2 bases from J, leaving 12 bases between. This CDR3 region has 13 residues. CDR3 in amino acids: CSADGTLQETQYF. The CDR3 region has the DNA TGCAGTGCTGACGGCACCCTACAAGAGACCCAGTACTTC.

Many counts were recorded for this clonotype. V is TRBV7-6 and J is TRBJ2-3, with 10 positions matching TRBD2. Germline CDR1 is SGHVS and CDR2 is FNYEAQ. With V trimmed by 5 bases and J by 6 bases, 14 bases remained unmatched. The CDR3 is 17 amino acids. The CDR3: CASSDPGKRGGLDTQYF. The CDR3 coding sequence is TGTGCCAGCAGCGATCCGGGGAAGCGGGGGGGCCTCGATACGCAGTATTTT.

At least ten counts were recorded for this clonotype. The gene calls are TRBV6-5 and TRBJ1-1; perhaps TRBD1 as D (5 bases). The CDR3 is 13 residues long. Germline values: CDR1 MNHEY, CDR2 SVGAGI. Deletions cut 4 bases from V and 4 bases from J, with 10 bases between. The CDR3 reads CASSFMGGTEAFF. In DNA, the CDR3 is TGTGCCAGCAGTTTTATGGGGGGCACTGAAGCTTTCTTT.

This clonotype qualifies as medium-sized. The CDR3 is CASSYLAGGPNEQFF. Here the CDR3 DNA reads TGTGCCAGCAGTTACTTAGCGGGGGGGCCGAATGAGCAGTTCTTC. The chain combines TRBV27 with TRBJ2-1; 11 bases map to TRBD2. Germline CDR1 is MNHEY and CDR2 is SMNVEV (reference sequence). This CDR3 comprises 15 residues. With V trimmed by 4 bases and J by 7 bases, 6 bases remained unmatched.

There are a few counts of this clonotype. The rearrangement joins TRBV18 to TRBJ2-7, with D possibly TRBD1 on 5 matching bases. CDR1 and CDR2 from the germline V gene are KGHSH and LQKENI. Trimming left V 6 bases short and J 5 bases short, with 17 bases between. This CDR3 is 14 amino acids long. This CDR3 is CASSPREGENEQYF. CDR3 DNA sequence: TGTGCCAGCTCGCCCAGGGAAGGAGAGAACGAGCAGTACTTC.

CDR3 bases: TGCAGCGTTTCACAGGGGGATGAGCAGTTCTTC. Its translation: CSVSQGDEQFF. V usage is TRBV29-1 and J usage is TRBJ2-1; TRBD1 matches 8 bases. CDR1 is SQVTM, CDR2 ANQGSEA, per germline. The CDR3 is 11 residues long. After removal of 5 bases from V and 8 bases from J, the junction contained 2 bases not matched to a gene.

This clonotype was seen many times. V gene TRBV20-1 combines with J gene TRBJ2-3; D ambiguous. V shed 1 base and J shed 2 bases, with 7 bases lying between them. The germline V gene encodes CDR1 DFQATT and CDR2 SNEGSKA (reference sequence). The CDR3 sequence is 13 residues long. CDR3 protein: CSARGIFTDTQYF. The CDR3 DNA follows: TGCAGTGCTAGAGGCATCTTCACAGATACGCAGTATTTT.

This clonotype was observed many times. The rearrangement links TRBV3-1 to TRBJ1-3; weak D call: TRBD1 (6 bases). With 4 bases removed from V and 4 bases from J, the gap between germline ends came to 11 bases. Per the germline V gene, CDR1 is LGHDT and CDR2 is YNNKEL (reference sequence). The CDR3 totals 14 residues. The CDR3 DNA reads TGTGCCAGCAGCCCCAGGGGTTTGGGAAACACCATATATTTT. Encoded protein: CASSPRGLGNTIYF.

This clonotype was found many times. The chain is built from TRBV6-2 or TRBV6-3 and TRBJ1-2; 8 nucleotides agree with TRBD1. The CDR3 is 14 amino acids. CDR1 and CDR2 from the germline V gene are MNHEY and SVGEGT. J was trimmed by 4 bases and V by 5 bases; bases with no gene match: 6. CDR3 region: CASSLAGQAYGYTF. The DNA for the CDR3 is TGTGCCAGCAGTCTTGCGGGACAGGCCTATGGCTACACCTTC.

The rearrangement links TRBV4-1 to TRBJ1-5; unclear D gene. V was trimmed by 0 bases and J by 5 bases, leaving 14 bases between them. This CDR3 spans 16 amino acids. Germline values: CDR1 MGHRA, CDR2 YSYEKL. The CDR3: CASSQDGSRNYQPQHF. CDR3 bases: TGCGCCAGCAGCCAAGATGGGAGCCGCAACTATCAGCCCCAGCATTTT.

In this sample, this clonotype turned up many times. The chain couples TRBV28 to TRBJ1-6; D is uncertain. The CDR3 is 12 amino acids. The germline gives CDR1 MDHEN, CDR2 SYDVKM. Trimming cost V 6 bases and J 5 bases, with 5 bases left between them. The CDR3 region is CASRGDNSPLHF. The CDR3 DNA reads as TGTGCCAGCAGGGGTGATAATTCACCCCTCCACTTT.

This clonotype appeared a few times. The chain couples TRBV6-1 to TRBJ2-7, with D unresolved. CDR1 is MNHNS and CDR2 is SASEGT in the germline V gene. The length of the CDR3 is 11 residues. V gave up 1 base and J gave up 9 bases, with 7 bases separating them. CDR3 region: CASSEGRRQYF. CDR3 nucleotide sequence: TGTGCCAGCAGTGAAGGCCGGAGGCAGTACTTC.

This clonotype was counted ten times or more. The J gene is TRBJ1-1, the V gene TRBV5-1, with D uncertain. This CDR3 region has 13 residues. Germline assignment: CDR1 SGHRS and CDR2 YFSETQ. The V end lost 0 bases, the J end lost 1 base, and 4 bases lay between the germline ends. As DNA, the CDR3 is TGCGCCAGCAGCTTGGCTGAGAACACTGAAGCTTTCTTT. Protein product: CASSLAENTEAFF. The whole variable domain, filled in from reference TRBV5-1 and TRBJ1-1, reads KAGVTQTPRYLIKTRGQQVTLSCSPISGHRSVSWYQQTPGQGLQFLFEYFSETQRNKGNFPGRFSGRQFSNSRSEMNVSTLELGDSALYLCASSLAENTEAFFGQGTRLTVV.

In this sample, this clonotype turned up many times. The gene calls are TRBV5-4 and TRBJ1-1; no firm D call. The V gene's germline CDR1 is SGHNT and CDR2 YYREEE (reference sequence). CDR3 length equals 13 residues. The ends were cut back, 4 bases at V and 4 bases at J, with 11 bases in the middle. In nucleotides, the CDR3 is TGTGCCAGCAGCAAAGAAGAGGGCACTGAAGCTTTCTTT. Translating gives CASSKEEGTEAFF.

The V call is TRBV3-1, the J call TRBJ1-3, with TRBD1 as a possible D gene (5 bases). CDR3 size: 14 residues. Trimming took off 5 bases at V and 4 bases at J, with 12 bases between the two ends. The germline CDR1 and CDR2 sequences are LGHDT and YNNKEL (reference sequence). CDR3 nucleotides: TGTGCCAGCAGCTTTTCAGGGAGAGGAAACACCATATATTTT. Amino acid sequence: CASSFSGRGNTIYF.

This clonotype appeared many times. The CDR3 here is CASSLGPSSGNTIYF. CDR3 coding DNA: TGTGCCAGCAGCTTAGGACCCAGCTCTGGAAACACCATATATTTT. The chain carries TRBV5-5 and TRBJ1-3; D gene uncertain. The CDR3 spans 15 residues. The V end lost 2 bases, the J end lost 0 bases, and 9 bases lay between the germline ends. Germline values: CDR1 SGHKS, CDR2 YYEKEE (reference sequence).

This clonotype was seen a handful of times. The chain couples TRBV3-1 to TRBJ2-7, with D hard to call. CDR1 and CDR2 from the germline V gene are LGHDT and YNNKEL (reference sequence). This CDR3 spans 13 amino acids. Trimming left V 1 base short and J 6 bases short, with 10 bases between. Here the CDR3 reads CASSQGQLTEQYF. The DNA of the CDR3 is TGTGCCAGCAGCCAAGGGCAGTTAACCGAGCAGTACTTC.

This clonotype was detected many times. The J gene is TRBJ2-1, the V gene TRBV6-6; 12 bases agree with TRBD2. The CDR3 extends over 15 amino acids. Germline lookup yields CDR1 MNHNY and CDR2 SVGAGI (reference sequence). V shed 4 bases and J 4 bases; nucleotides not matched to a gene: 2. The CDR3: CASSLTSGGYNEQFF. CDR3 DNA sequence: TGTGCCAGCAGTTTGACTAGCGGGGGTTACAATGAGCAGTTCTTC.

This clonotype was found many times. This chain joins TRBV12-3 or TRBV12-4 and TRBJ2-3; a weak D match, TRBD1 (5 bases). V was shortened by 4 bases and J by 6 bases, with 14 bases between the two germline ends. The CDR3 is made up of 14 amino acids. DNA of the CDR3: TGTGCCAGCAGTTCTACTCAGGGAACGGATACGCAGTATTTT. Translating gives CASSSTQGTDTQYF.